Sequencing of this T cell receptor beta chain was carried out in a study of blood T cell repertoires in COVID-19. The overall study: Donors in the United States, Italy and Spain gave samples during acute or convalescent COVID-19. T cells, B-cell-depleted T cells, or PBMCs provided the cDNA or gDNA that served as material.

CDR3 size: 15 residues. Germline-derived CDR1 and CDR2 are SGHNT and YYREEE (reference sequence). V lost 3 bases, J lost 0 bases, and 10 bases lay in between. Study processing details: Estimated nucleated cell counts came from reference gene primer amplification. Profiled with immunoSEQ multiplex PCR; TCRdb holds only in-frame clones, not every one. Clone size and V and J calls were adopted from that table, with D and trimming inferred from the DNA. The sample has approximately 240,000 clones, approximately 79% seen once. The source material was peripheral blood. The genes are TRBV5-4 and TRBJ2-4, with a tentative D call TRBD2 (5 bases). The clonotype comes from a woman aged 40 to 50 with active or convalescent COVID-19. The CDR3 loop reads CASSSLGVAKNIQYF. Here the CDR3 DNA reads TGTGCCAGCAGCTCCCTCGGGGTAGCCAAAAACATTCAGTACTTC.